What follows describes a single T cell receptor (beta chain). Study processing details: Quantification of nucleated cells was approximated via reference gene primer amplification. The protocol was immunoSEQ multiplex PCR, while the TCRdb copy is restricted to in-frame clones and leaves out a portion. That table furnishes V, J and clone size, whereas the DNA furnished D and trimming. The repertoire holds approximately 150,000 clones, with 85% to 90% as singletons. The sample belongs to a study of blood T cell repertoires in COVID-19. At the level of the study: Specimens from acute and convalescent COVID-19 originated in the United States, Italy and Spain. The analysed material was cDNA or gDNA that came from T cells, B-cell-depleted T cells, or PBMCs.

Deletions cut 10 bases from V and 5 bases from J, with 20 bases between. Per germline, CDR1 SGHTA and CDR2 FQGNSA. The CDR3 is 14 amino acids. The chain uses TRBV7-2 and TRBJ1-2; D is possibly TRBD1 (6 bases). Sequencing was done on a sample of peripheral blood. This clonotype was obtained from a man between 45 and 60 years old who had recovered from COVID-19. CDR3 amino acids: CATRMETGRYGYTF. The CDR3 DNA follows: TGTGCCACCCGAATGGAAACAGGGAGATATGGCTACACCTTC. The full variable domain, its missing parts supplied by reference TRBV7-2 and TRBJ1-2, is GAGVSQSPSNKVTEKGKDVELRCDPISGHTALYWYRQSLGQGLEFLIYFQGNSAPDKSGLPSDRFSAERTGGSVSTLTIQRTQQEDSAVYLCATRMETGRYGYTFGSGTRLTVV.